This passage covers 10 T cell receptor beta chains from one sample sequenced in a study of T cells in women clearing cervical HPV infection. Profiled with immunoSEQ multiplex PCR; TCRdb holds only in-frame clones, not every one. This table holds about 36,000 clones. Material: blood buffy coat. Every receptor here comes from a woman between 18 and 70 years old with a cervical HPV16 infection that either progressed to CIN3+ or cleared (not recorded which).

In regard to this clone: The sequence runs out 3 residues before the end of the CDR3; the remainder is reconstructed from the germline J gene. V and J are TRBV6-2 or TRBV6-3 and TRBJ2-2; D not resolved. Trimming removed 7 bases at V and 4 bases at J, with 13 bases between. CDR1 MNHEY and CDR2 SVGEGT come from the germline V gene. The CDR3 runs to 14 residues. Partial CDR3 DNA: TGTGCCAGCACCAACTCAGGAGTCACCGGGGAG. Residues: CASTNSGVTGE. The whole CDR3 is CASTNSGVTGELFF.

Turning to this clone: The read terminates 3 residues ahead of where the CDR3 ends, so the germline J gene completes it. V is TRBV6-2 or TRBV6-3 and J is TRBJ2-4; tentative D call: TRBD1 (6 bases). V gave up 2 bases and J gave up 7 bases, with 9 bases separating them. Germline CDR1 MNHEY, CDR2 SVGEGT. The CDR3 spans 13 residues. CDR3 DNA (partial): TGTGCCAGCAGTTACGCAGGGGTGAACATT. It encodes CASSYAGVNI. The whole CDR3 sequence reads CASSYAGVNIQYF.

As regards this clone: Read sequence stops 3 residues before the CDR3 end, and the germline J gene provides the missing end. The chain employs TRBV11-2 and TRBJ2-7; 9 nucleotides line up with TRBD2. The CDR3 runs to 14 residues. Trimming removed 3 bases from V and 3 bases from J; junction bases left unmatched: 3. The germline gives CDR1 SGHAT, CDR2 FQNNGV. CDR3 residues: CASSLGLAGYEQYF. The CDR3 bases that were read are TGTGCCAGCAGCTTGGGACTAGCTGGCTACGAG.

With regard to this clone: The read terminates 3 residues ahead of where the CDR3 ends, so the germline J gene completes it. The gene calls are TRBV7-2 and TRBJ1-1, with D perhaps TRBD1 (6 bases). The CDR3 totals 18 residues. The germline CDR1 and CDR2 sequences are SGHTA and FQGNSA. V lost 0 bases and J lost 0, with 17 bases in between. The CDR3 bases that were read are TGTGCCAGCAGCTTAGCGGTACCGGGACACGCCATGAACACTGAA. Its translation: CASSLAVPGHAMNTE. The whole CDR3 region reads CASSLAVPGHAMNTEAFF.

A note on this clone: The sequence runs out 3 residues before the end of the CDR3; the remainder is reconstructed from the germline J gene. J is TRBJ1-4 and V is TRBV13, with D possibly matching TRBD1 (6 bases). Germline V gene sequence: CDR1 PRHDT, CDR2 FYEKMQ (reference sequence). Trimming shortened V by 2 bases and J by 5 bases, and 12 bases separated the two germline ends. CDR3 length: 15 amino acids. Incomplete CDR3 DNA: TGTGCCAGCAGCTTAAGAGGACAGCTGAATGAAAAA. This sequence encodes CASSLRGQLNEK. The CDR3, in full, reads CASSLRGQLNEKLFF.

Concerning this clone: The DNA ends 3 residues before the CDR3 does, and the rest of the CDR3 is filled in from the germline J gene. This sequence joins TRBV7-2 and TRBJ2-7, with TRBD2 identical over 9 bases. With V trimmed by 2 bases and J by 2 bases, 4 bases remained unmatched. This CDR3 has 15 residues. The germline V gene encodes CDR1 SGHTA and CDR2 FQGNSA. The CDR3 loop reads CASSLYSGGPYEQYF. CDR3 DNA (partial): TGTGCCAGCAGCTTATATAGCGGGGGCCCCTACGAG.

On this clone itself: The CDR3 extends 3 residues past the end of the read, so its final part is completed from the germline J gene. This sequence joins TRBV28 and TRBJ2-1; D may be TRBD2 (5 bases). This CDR3 comprises 15 residues. V lost 2 bases, J lost 3 bases, and 11 bases lay in between. Germline V CDR1 and CDR2: MDHEN, SYDVKM. The CDR3 reads CASSLRRAYYNEQFF. Partial CDR3 DNA: TGTGCCAGCAGTTTACGGCGGGCTTACTACAATGAG.

In the case of this clone: The DNA ends 3 residues before the CDR3 does, and the rest of the CDR3 is filled in from the germline J gene. The genes are TRBV18 and TRBJ2-5; 8 bases map to TRBD1. CDR3 size: 14 residues. J was trimmed by 4 bases and V by 3 bases; bases with no gene match: 4. The germline gives CDR1 KGHSH, CDR2 LQKENI. The CDR3 protein is CASSPGTGRETQYF. CDR3 DNA, as far as it was read: TGTGCCAGCTCACCCGGGACAGGCCGAGAGACC. Filled out from reference TRBV18 and TRBJ2-5, the complete variable domain reads NAGVMQNPRHLVRRRGQEARLRCSPMKGHSHVYWYRQLPEEGLKFMVYLQKENIIDESGMPKERFSAEFPKEGPSILRIQQVVRGDSAAYFCASSPGTGRETQYFGPGTRLLVL.

In the case of this clone: Read sequence stops 3 residues before the CDR3 end, and the germline J gene provides the missing end. The chain joins TRBV19 to TRBJ2-7; D is possibly TRBD1 (5 bases). The CDR3 has 13 amino acids. Per the germline V gene, CDR1 is LNHDA and CDR2 is SQIVND (reference sequence). The V gene lost 1 base and the J gene lost 5 bases, with 9 bases spanning the gap. CDR3 in amino acids: CASSIAIGDEQYF. The CDR3 DNA, read in part, is TGTGCCAGTAGTATAGCTATAGGGGACGAG.

Concerning this clone itself: The read halts 3 residues ahead of the CDR3 end, with the missing end drawn from the germline J gene. V is TRBV7-2 and J is TRBJ2-5, with D unresolved. CDR3 length: 14 residues. The V gene's germline CDR1 is SGHTA and CDR2 FQGNSA. V was trimmed by 4 bases and J by 5 bases, leaving 14 bases between them. The CDR3 bases that were read are TGTGCCAGCAGCTCCCAACAGTCGTCGGAGACC. It codes for CASSSQQSSET. The complete CDR3 reads CASSSQQSSETQYF.